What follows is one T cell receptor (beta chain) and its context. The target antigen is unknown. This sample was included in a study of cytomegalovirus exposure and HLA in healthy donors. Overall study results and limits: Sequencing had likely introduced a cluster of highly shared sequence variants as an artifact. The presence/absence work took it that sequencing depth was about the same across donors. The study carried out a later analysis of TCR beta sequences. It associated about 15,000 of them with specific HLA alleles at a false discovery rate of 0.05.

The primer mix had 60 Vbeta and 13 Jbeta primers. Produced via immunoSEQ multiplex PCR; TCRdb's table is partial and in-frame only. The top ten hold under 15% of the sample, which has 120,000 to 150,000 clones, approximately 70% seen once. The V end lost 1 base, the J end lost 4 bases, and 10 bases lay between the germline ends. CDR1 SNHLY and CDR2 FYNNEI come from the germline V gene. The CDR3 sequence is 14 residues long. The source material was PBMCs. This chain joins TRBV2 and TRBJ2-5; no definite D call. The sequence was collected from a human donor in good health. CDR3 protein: CASSEGLVGETQYF. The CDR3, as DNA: TGTGCCAGCAGTGAAGGGCTAGTCGGAGAGACCCAGTACTTC. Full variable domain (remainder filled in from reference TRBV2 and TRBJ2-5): EPEVTQTPSHQVTQMGQEVILRCVPISNHLYFYWYRQILGQKVEFLVSFYNNEISEKSEIFDDQFSVERPDGSNFTLKIRSTKLEDSAMYFCASSEGLVGETQYFGPGTRLLVL.